Sequencing of this T cell receptor (beta chain) was carried out in a study of blood T cell repertoires in COVID-19. About the study: Both acute and convalescent COVID-19 samples were obtained from the United States, Italy and Spain. Sources were T cells, B-cell-depleted T cells, or PBMCs; the material itself was cDNA or gDNA.

The J segment lost 8 bases and the V segment lost 0 bases, leaving 3 bases of the junction unmatched. Germline values: CDR1 LGHNA, CDR2 YNFKEQ. This CDR3 region has 15 residues. Method: immunoSEQ multiplex PCR; TCRdb's copy keeps in-frame clones and lacks some. This sample yields some 200,000 clones, of which 70% to 80% are seen a single time; approximately 8.6% belongs to the top ten. Sequenced sample: peripheral blood. This TCR was sampled from a woman between 50 and 59 years old with active or convalescent COVID-19. This chain links TRBV4-2 with TRBJ1-4, with 10 bases aligning to TRBD1. Here the CDR3 reads CASSQDRDRGEKLFF. The CDR3 nucleotides are TGTGCCAGCAGCCAAGACAGGGACAGGGGAGAAAAACTGTTTTTT.